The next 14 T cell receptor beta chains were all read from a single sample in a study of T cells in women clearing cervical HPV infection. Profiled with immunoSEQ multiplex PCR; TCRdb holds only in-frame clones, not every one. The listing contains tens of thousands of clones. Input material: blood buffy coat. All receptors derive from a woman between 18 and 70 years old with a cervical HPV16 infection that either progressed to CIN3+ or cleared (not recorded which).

This CDR3 is CASSLAAGQETAFF. CDR3 DNA (partial): TGTGCCAGCAGCTTAGCGGCAGGCCAAGAGACA. V is TRBV7-9 and J is TRBJ1-1; D unresolved. The observed sequence ends 3 residues before the CDR3 terminus, with the missing tail filled in from the germline J gene. There are 14 residues in the CDR3. Germline CDR1 and CDR2: SEHNR and FQNEAQ (reference sequence).

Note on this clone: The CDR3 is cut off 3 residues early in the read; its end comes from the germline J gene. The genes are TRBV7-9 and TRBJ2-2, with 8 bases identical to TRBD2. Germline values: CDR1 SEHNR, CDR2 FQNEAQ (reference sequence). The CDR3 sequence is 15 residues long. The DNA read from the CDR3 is TGTGCCAGCAGCTCGGGCCTCGGGGGGGATTCACCG. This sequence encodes CASSSGLGGDSP. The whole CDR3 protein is CASSSGLGGDSPLFF.

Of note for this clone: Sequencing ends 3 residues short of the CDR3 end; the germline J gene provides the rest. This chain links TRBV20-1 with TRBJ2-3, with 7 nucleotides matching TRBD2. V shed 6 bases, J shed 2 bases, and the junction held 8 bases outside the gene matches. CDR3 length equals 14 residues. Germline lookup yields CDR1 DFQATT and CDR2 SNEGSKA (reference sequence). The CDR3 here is CSASGAFPTDTQYF. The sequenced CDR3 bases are TGCAGTGCGAGCGGGGCGTTCCCCACAGATACG.

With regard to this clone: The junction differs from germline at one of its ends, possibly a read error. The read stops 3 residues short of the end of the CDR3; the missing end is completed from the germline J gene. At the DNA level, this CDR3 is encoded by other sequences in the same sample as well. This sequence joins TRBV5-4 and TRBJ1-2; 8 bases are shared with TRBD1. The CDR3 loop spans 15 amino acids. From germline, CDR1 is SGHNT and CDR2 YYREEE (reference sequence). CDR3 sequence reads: CASSGGQAHFYGYTF. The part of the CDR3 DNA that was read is TGTGCCAGCAGCGGGGGACAGGCGCATTTTTATGGG.

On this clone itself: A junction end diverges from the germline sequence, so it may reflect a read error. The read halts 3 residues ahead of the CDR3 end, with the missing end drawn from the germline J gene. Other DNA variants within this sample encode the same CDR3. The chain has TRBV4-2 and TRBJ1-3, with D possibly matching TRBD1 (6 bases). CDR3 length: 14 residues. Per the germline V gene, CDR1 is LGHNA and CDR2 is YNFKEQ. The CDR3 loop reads CASSQDQGGNTIYF. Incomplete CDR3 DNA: TGCGCCAGCAGCCAAGACCAGGGGGGAAACACC.

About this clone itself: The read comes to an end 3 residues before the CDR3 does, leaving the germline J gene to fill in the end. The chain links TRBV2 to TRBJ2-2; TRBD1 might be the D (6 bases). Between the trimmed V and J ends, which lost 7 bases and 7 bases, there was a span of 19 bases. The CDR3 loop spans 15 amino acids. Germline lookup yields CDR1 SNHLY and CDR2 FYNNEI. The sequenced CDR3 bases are TGTGCCAGCAAGGGGCAGGGGTTATTTGGCGGGGAG. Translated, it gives CASKGQGLFGGE. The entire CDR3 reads CASKGQGLFGGELFF. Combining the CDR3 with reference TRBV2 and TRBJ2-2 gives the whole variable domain EPEVTQTPSHQVTQMGQEVILRCVPISNHLYFYWYRQILGQKVEFLVSFYNNEISEKSEIFDDQFSVERPDGSNFTLKIRSTKLEDSAMYFCASKGQGLFGGELFFGEGSRLTVL.

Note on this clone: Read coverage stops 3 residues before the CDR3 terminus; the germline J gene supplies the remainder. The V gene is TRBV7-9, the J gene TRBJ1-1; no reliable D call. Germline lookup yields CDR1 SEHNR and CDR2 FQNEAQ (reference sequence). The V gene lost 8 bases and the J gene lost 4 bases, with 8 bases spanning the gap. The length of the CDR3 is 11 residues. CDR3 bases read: TGTGCCAGCGAGGAGGGCACTGAA. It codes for CASEEGTE. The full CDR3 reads CASEEGTEAFF.

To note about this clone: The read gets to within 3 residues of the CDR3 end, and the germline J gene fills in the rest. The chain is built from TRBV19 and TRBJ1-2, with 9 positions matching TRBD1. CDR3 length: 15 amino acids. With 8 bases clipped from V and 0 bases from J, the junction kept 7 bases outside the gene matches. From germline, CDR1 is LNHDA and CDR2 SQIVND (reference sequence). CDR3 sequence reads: CASFDRGAPNYGYTF. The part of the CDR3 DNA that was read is TGTGCCAGTTTCGACAGGGGGGCCCCTAACTATGGC.

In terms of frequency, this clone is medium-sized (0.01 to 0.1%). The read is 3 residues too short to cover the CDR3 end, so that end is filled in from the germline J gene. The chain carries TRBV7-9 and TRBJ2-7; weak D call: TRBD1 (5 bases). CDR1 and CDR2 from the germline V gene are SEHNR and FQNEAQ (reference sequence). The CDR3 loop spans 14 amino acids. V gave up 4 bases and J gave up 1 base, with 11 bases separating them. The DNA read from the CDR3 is TGTGCCAGCAGCTCCCACCAGGGTTCCTACGAG. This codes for CASSSHQGSYE. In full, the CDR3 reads CASSSHQGSYEQYF.

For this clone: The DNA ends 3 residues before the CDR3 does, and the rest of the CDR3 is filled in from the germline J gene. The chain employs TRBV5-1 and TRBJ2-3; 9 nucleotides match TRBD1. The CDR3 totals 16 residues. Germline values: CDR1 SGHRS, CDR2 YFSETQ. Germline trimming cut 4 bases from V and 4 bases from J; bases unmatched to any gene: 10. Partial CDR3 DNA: TGCGCCAGCAGCCCGGGGCCGGGACAGGGCGCAGATACG. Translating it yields CASSPGPGQGADT. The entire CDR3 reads CASSPGPGQGADTQYF.

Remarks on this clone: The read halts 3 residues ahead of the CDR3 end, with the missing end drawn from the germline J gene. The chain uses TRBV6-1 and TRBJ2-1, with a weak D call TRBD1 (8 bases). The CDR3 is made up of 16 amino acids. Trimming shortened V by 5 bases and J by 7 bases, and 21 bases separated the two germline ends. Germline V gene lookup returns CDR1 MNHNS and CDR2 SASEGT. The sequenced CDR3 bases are TGTGCCAGCAGTCAAGGGAGGGGGACAGGATGGAATGAG. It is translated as CASSQGRGTGWNE. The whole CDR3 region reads CASSQGRGTGWNEQFF.

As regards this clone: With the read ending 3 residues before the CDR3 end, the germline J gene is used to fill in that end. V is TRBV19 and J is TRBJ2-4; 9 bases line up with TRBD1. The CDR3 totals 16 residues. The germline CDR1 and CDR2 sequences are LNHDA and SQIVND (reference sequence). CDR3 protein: CATLSRAGQGFYGQYF. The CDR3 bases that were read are TGTGCCACCTTAAGCAGGGCGGGACAGGGATTCTATGGT.

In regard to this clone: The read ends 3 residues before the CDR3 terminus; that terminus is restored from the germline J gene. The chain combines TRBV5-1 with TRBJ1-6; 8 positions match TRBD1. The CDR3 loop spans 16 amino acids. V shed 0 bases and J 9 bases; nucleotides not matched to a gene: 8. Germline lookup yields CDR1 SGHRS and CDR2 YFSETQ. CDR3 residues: CASSLALQGVFSPLHF. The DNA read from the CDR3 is TGCGCCAGCAGCTTGGCCCTACAGGGGGTTTTTTCACCC. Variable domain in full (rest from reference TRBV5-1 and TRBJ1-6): KAGVTQTPRYLIKTRGQQVTLSCSPISGHRSVSWYQQTPGQGLQFLFEYFSETQRNKGNFPGRFSGRQFSNSRSEMNVSTLELGDSALYLCASSLALQGVFSPLHFGNGTRLTVT.

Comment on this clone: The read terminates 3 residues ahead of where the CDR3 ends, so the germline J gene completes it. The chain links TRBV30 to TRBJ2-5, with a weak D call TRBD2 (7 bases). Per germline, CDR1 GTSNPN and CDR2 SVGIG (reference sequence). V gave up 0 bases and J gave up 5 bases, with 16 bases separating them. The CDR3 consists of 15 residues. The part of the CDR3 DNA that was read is TGTGCCTGGAGTGTAGGCGGCGGGGGCTCGGAGACC. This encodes CAWSVGGGGSET. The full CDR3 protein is CAWSVGGGGSETQYF.